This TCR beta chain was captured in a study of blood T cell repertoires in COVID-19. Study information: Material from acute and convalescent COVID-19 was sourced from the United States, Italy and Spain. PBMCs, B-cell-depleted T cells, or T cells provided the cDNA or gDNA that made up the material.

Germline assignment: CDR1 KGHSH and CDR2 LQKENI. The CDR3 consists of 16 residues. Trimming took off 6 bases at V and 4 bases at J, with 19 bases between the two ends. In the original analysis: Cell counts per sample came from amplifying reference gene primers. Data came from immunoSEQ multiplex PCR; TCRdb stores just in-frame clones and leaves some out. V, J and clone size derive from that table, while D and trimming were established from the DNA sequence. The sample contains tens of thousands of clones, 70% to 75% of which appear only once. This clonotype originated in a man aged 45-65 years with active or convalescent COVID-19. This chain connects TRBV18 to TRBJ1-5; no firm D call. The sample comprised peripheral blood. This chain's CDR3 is CASSRALDSQNQPQHF. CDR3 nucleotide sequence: TGTGCCAGCTCGCGAGCCCTGGACTCCCAGAATCAGCCCCAGCATTTT.